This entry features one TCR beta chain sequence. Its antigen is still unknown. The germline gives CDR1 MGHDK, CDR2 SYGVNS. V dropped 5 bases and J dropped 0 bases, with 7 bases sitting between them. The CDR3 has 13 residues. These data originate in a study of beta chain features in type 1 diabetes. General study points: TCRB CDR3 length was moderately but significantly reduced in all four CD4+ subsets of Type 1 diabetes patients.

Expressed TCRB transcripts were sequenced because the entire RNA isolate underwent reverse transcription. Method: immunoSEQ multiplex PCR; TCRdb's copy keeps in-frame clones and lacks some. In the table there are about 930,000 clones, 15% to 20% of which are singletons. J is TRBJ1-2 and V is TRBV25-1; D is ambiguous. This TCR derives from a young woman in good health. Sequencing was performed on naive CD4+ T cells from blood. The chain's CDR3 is CASSSGPNYGYTF. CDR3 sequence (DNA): TGTGCCAGCAGTTCCGGGCCTAACTATGGCTACACCTTC.